The T cell receptor beta chain described here comes from a study of blood T cell repertoires in COVID-19. Profiled with immunoSEQ multiplex PCR; TCRdb holds only in-frame clones, not every one. Here the sample spans 400,000 to 500,000 clones, just over 85% being singletons. The CDR3 extends over 14 amino acids. The ends lost 5 bases at V and 0 bases at J; junction bases unmatched: 3. Germline CDR1 SGHAT, CDR2 FQNNGV. This clone was counted between two and nine times. The chain is built from TRBV11-2 and TRBJ1-2; 7 bases match TRBD1. The specimen sequenced was peripheral blood. The clonotype was recovered from a woman between 25 and 40 years old with active or convalescent COVID-19. CDR3 bases: TGTGCCAGCAGCCTCCAGGGGGCTAACTATGGCTACACCTTC. Amino acid sequence: CASSLQGANYGYTF.